The entry that follows covers one T cell receptor beta chain sequence. This clonotype is medium-sized (0.01 to 0.1%) on the basis of its frequency; no count is available. What antigen it recognizes has not been identified. This sample is part of a study of human CD8 memory T cell subsets (dated by TCRdb to 2020 to 2021). Some background on the complete study: To assess clonal relationships, the TCRbeta repertoires of stem-like (TSTEM), progenitor exhausted-like (TPEX) and effector memory CD8+ T cell subsets were compared. TCRbeta repertoires were obtained from TSTEM, TPEX and effector memory subsets contributed by each of roughly six donors. Paper-wide results and their limitations: Both stem-like subsets shared clonotypes with effector memory cells, but TSTEM and TPEX repertoires overlapped minimally, suggesting distinct antigen spectra. Only TCRbeta chains were sequenced, and repertoire comparisons rested on a handful of donors tested with paired t-tests and Bonferroni correction. Based on Chao1 estimates, TSTEM subsets appeared to have greater repertoire diversity than TPEX subsets, which may reflect a broader range of specificities. Similarly high normalized Shannon-Wiener diversity was shown by TSTEM and TPEX subsets, whereas comparatively lower diversity was seen in effector memory subsets.

The germline V gene (reference sequence) gives CDR1 as DFQATT and CDR2 as SNEGSKA. Counted from cysteine to phenylalanine, this CDR3 has 12 amino acids. A DNA sequence was not provided. Stem-like memory CD8+ T cells (TSTEM) were defined as CCR7+ PD-1- TIGIT- cells. Density gradient separation was used to isolate peripheral blood mononuclear cells from buffy coats of healthy donors. Negative magnetic separation using EasySep or MojoSort CD8+ T cell isolation kits was how the study enriched total CD8+ T cells. An RNeasy Mini Kit was used to extract total RNA from duplicate vials of fewer than 180,000 sorted CD8+ T cells per subset. PBMCs were used either fresh or after cryopreservation in fetal bovine serum containing roughly 10% DMSO. CD8+ T cell subsets were sorted to purity by fluorescence-activated cell sorting on a FACSAria III. TCRdb lists the instrument as NextSeq 550. A Human TCR Profiling Kit was used to prepare UMI-labeled 5' RACE TCRbeta libraries. The same number of PCR cycles was used to prepare all TCRbeta libraries in parallel. Per the source publication's procedure: Between about 2,700 and 20,000 functional CDR3beta clonotypes were contained in each TCRbeta library. UMI extraction and consensus assembly used MIGEC 1.2.9, requiring at least three reads per UMI. MiXCR 3.0.3 was used to extract in-frame CDR3beta repertoires. Each sample was downsampled to 42,000 randomly selected UMIs before diversity metrics were computed in VDJtools 1.2.1. For each sample pair, the repertoire overlap metrics D, R and F2 were calculated in VDJtools using the top 3,000 clones. Through TCRdb reprocessing, the reads give one entry per CDR3 protein sequence; DNA is omitted. These V and J calls rely on TCRdb rather than the paper's analysis. The sample's records list some 10,000 distinct CDR3 sequences. The ten largest make up about 15% of the sample.

This TCR came from a human donor in good health. Sequencing input: CD8+ stem-like memory T cells (TSCM and TCM) sorted from PBMCs. According to the study, the label for this sample's cell subset or site signals: stem-like memory CD8 T cells (TSTEM), CCR7+ PD-1- TIGIT-. The chain is assembled from TRBV20-1 and TRBJ2-7; the TRBD2 assignment by TCRdb is unverifiable without DNA. The CDR3 has the sequence CSARRGIYEQYF.